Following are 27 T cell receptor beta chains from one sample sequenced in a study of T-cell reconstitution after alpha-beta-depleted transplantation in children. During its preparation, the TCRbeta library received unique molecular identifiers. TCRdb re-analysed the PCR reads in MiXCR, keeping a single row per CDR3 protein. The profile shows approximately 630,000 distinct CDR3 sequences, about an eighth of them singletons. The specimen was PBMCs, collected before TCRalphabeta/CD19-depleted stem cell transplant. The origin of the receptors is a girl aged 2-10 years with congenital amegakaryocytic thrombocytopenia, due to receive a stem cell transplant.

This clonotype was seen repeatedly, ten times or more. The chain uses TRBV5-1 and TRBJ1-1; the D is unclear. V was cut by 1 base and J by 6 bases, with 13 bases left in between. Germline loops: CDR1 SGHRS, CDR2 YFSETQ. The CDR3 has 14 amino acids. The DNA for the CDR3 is TGCGCCAGCAGCTTGAGTACCAGCAAATCTGAAGCTTTCTTT. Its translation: CASSLSTSKSEAFF.

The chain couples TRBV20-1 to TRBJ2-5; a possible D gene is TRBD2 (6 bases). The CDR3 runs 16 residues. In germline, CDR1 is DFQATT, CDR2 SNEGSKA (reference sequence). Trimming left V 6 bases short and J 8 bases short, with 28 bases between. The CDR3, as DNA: TGCAGTGCCACAATCCCGACAGTGGCATCGGGGGAAACCCAGTACTTC. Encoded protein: CSATIPTVASGETQYF.

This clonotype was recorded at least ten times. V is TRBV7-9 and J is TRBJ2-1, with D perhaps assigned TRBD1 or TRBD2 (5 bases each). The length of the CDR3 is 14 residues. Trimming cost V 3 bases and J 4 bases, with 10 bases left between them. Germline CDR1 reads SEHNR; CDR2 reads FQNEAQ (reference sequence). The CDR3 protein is CASSFGAKYNEQFF. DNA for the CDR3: TGTGCCAGCAGCTTCGGGGCCAAATACAATGAGCAGTTCTTC. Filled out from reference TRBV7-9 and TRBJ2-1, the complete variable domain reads DTGVSQNPRHKITKRGQNVTFRCDPISEHNRLYWYRQTLGQGPEFLTYFQNEAQLEKSRLLSDRFSAERPKGSFSTLEIQRTEQGDSAMYLCASSFGAKYNEQFFGPGTRLTVL.

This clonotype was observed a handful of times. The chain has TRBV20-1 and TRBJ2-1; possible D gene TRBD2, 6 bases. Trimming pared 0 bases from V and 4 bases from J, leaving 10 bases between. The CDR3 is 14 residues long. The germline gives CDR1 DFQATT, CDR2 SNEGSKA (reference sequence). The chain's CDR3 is CSARDFGGYNEQFF. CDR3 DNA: TGCAGTGCTAGAGATTTCGGAGGGTACAATGAGCAGTTCTTC.

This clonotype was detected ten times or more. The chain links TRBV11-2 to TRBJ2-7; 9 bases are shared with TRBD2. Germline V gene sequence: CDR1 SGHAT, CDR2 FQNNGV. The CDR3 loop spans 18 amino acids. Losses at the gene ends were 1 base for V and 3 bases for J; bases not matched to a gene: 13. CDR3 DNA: TGTGCCAGCAGCTTAGTTAGCGGGAGACCCCCGTTTGACTACGAGCAGTACTTC. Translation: CASSLVSGRPPFDYEQYF.

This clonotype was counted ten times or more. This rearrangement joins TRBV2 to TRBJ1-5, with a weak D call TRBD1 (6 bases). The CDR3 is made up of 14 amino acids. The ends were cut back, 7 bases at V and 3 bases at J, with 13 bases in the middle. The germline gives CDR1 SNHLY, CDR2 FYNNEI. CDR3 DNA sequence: TGTGCCAGCACTGGACAGCGGAACAATCAGCCCCAGCATTTT. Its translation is CASTGQRNNQPQHF.

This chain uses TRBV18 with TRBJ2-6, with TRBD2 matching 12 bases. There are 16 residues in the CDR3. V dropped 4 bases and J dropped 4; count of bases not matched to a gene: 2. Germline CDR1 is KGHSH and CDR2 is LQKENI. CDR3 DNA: TGTGCCAGCTCACGACTAGCGGGAGCCGGGGCCAACGTCCTGACTTTC. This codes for CASSRLAGAGANVLTF.

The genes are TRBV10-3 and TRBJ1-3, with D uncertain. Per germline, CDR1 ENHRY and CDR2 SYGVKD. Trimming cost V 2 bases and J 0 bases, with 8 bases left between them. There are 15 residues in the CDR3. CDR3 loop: CAISEDWSSGNTIYF. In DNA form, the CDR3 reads TGTGCCATCAGTGAGGATTGGTCCTCTGGAAACACCATATATTTT.

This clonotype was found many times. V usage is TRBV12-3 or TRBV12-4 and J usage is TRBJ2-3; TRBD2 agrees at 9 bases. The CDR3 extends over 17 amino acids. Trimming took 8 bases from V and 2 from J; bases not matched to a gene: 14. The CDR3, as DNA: TGTGCCAGCCGTCAGCGGGAGGTCACGACCCTCACAGATACGCAGTATTTT. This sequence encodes CASRQREVTTLTDTQYF.

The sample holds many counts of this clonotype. DNA for the CDR3: TGCGCCAGCAGCACTGGTGGTGGTGAGCAGTTCTTC. Translated, it gives CASSTGGGEQFF. J is TRBJ2-1 and V is TRBV5-1; no definite D call. The V gene lost 4 bases and the J gene lost 9 bases, with 11 bases spanning the gap. This CDR3 is built from 12 residues. Germline loops: CDR1 SGHRS, CDR2 YFSETQ.

CDR3 region: CAWSDIGNEKLFF. Here the CDR3 DNA reads TGTGCCTGGAGCGACATCGGGAATGAAAAACTGTTTTTT. The chain uses TRBV30 and TRBJ1-4, with unresolved D. The CDR3 extends over 13 amino acids. The V gene lost 3 bases and the J gene lost 5 bases, with 10 bases spanning the gap. CDR1 is GTSNPN, CDR2 SVGIG, per germline (reference sequence). Full variable domain (remainder filled in from reference TRBV30 and TRBJ1-4): SQTIHQWPATLVQPVGSPLSLECTVEGTSNPNLYWYRQAAGRGLQLLFYSVGIGQISSEVPQNLSASRPQDRQFILSSKKLLLSDSGFYLCAWSDIGNEKLFFGSGTQLSVL.

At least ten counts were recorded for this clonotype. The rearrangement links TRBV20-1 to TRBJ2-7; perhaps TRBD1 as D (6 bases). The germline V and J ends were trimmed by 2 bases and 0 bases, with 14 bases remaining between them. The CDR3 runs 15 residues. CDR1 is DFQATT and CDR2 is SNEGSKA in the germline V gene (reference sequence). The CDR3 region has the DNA TGCAGTGCTAGAACCCGACAGGCCCGCTCCTACGAGCAGTACTTC. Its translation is CSARTRQARSYEQYF.

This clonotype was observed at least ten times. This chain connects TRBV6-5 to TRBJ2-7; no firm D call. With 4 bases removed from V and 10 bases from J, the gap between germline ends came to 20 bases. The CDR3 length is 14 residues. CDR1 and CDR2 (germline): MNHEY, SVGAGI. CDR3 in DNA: TGTGCCAGCAGTTCCACTCAAGGCAGTCCCGATCAGTACTTC. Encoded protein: CASSSTQGSPDQYF.

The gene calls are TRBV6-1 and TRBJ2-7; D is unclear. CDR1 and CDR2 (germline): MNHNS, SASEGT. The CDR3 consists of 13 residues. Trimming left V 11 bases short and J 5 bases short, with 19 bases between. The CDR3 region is CAGGSIEEDEQYF. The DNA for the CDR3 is TGTGCCGGTGGTTCGATTGAAGAAGACGAGCAGTACTTC.

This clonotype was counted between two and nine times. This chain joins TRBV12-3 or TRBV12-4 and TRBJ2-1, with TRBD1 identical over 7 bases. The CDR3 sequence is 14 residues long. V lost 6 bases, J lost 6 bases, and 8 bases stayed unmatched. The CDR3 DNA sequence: TGTGCCAGCAGCTCCTCGGACAGGCCCAATGAGCAGTTCTTC. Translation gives CASSSSDRPNEQFF.

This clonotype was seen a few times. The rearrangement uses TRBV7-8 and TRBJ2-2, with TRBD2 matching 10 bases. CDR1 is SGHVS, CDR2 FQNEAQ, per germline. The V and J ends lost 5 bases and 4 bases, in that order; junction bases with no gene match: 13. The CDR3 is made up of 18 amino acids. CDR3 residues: CASSPRWRLAGGTGELFF. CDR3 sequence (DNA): TGTGCCAGCAGCCCAAGGTGGCGACTAGCGGGCGGCACCGGGGAGCTGTTTTTT.

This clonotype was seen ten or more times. The CDR3 bases are TGTGCCAGCAGTTTTACAGGGGACACTGAAGCTTTCTTT. Protein product: CASSFTGDTEAFF. The J gene is TRBJ1-1, the V gene TRBV12-3 or TRBV12-4, with 7 bases identical to TRBD1. The trim removed 3 bases at V and 3 bases at J, leaving 1 base unmatched. The CDR3 is 13 amino acids.

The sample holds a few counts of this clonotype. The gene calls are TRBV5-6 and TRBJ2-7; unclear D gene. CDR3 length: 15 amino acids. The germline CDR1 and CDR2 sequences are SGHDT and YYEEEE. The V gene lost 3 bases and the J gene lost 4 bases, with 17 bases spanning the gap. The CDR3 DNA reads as TGTGCCAGCAGCTCCCATGGGCGACACCTATACGAGCAGTACTTC. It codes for CASSSHGRHLYEQYF.

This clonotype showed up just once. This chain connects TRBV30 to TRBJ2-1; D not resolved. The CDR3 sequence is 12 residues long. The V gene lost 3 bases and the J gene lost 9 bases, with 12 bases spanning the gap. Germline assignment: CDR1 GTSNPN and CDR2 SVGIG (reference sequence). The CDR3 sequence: CAWSPGLGEQFF. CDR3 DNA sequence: TGTGCCTGGAGCCCCGGCCTGGGTGAGCAGTTCTTC.

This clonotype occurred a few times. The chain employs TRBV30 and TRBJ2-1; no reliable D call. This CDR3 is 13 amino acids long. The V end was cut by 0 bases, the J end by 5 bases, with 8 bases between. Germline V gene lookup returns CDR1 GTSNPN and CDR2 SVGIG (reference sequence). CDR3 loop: CAWSVLPHNEQFF. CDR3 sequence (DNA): TGTGCCTGGAGTGTGTTACCCCACAATGAGCAGTTCTTC.

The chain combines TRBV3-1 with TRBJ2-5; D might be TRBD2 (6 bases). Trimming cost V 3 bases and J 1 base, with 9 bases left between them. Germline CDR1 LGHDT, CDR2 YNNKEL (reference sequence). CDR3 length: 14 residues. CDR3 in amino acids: CASSHRELQETQYF. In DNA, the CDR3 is TGTGCCAGCAGCCACCGGGAGCTCCAAGAGACCCAGTACTTC.

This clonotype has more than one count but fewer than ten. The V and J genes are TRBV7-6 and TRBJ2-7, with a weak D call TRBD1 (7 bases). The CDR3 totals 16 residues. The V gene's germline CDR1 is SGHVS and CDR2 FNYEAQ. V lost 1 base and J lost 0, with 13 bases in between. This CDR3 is CASSLGGTDSSYEQYF. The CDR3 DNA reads TGTGCCAGCAGCTTAGGCGGGACAGATAGCTCCTACGAGCAGTACTTC.

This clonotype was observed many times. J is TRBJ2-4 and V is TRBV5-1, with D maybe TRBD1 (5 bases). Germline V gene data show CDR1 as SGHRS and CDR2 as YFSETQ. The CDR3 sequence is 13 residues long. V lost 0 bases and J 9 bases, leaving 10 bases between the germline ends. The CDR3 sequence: CASSLAGQSIQYF. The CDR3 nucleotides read TGCGCCAGCAGCTTGGCAGGGCAGAGCATTCAGTACTTC.

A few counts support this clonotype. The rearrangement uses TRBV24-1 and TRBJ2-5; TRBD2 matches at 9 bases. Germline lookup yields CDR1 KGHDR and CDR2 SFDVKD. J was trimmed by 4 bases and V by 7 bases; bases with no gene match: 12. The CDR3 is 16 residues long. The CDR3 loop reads CATSPTSGKRGETQYF. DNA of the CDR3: TGTGCCACCAGCCCGACTAGCGGAAAGAGGGGAGAGACCCAGTACTTC.

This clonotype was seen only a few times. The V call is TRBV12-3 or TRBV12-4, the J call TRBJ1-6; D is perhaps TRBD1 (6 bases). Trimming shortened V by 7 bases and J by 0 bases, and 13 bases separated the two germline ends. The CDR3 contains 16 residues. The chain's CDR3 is CASKITGSSYNSPLHF. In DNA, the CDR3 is TGTGCCAGCAAAATTACAGGGAGCTCCTATAATTCACCCCTCCACTTT.

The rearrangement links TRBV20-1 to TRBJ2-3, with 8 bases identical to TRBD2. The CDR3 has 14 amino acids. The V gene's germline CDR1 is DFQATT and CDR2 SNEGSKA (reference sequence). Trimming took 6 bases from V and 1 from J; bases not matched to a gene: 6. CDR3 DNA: TGCAGTGCCCCCGGGCGGGAGGGCACAGATACGCAGTATTTT. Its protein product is CSAPGREGTDTQYF.

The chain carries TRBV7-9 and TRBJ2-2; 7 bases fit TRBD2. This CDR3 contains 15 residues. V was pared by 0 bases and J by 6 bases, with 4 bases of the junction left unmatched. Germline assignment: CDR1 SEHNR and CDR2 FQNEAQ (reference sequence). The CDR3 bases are TGTGCCAGCAGCTTAGCGGCGGGAGAGGCCGGGGAGCTGTTTTTT. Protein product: CASSLAAGEAGELFF.